This is a list of T cell receptor beta chains from one sample in a study of control samples from healthy donors and cancer patients. Sequencing used immunoSEQ multiplex PCR; TCRdb keeps in-frame clones, though not all of them. The sample lists just under 65,000 clones; 75% to 85% were seen once. Source material: blood. The receptors were sampled from a man between 40 and 49 years old in good health. The CDR3 runs from the conserved cysteine through the conserved F or W. Each record gives: clone size, J gene, D gene, V gene, CDR3 DNA, CDR3 protein. A D gene is named only where the DNA matches it firmly. Only some rows state a clone size, as once, few, many or a class for expanded clones.

abundance: once; j_gene: TRBJ1-1; d_gene: .; v_gene: TRBV7-8; CDR3nt: TGTGCCAGCAGCCGCATGACACTGAACACTGAAGCTTTCTTT; CDR3aa: CASSRMTLNTEAFF
abundance: once; j_gene: TRBJ1-2; d_gene: .; v_gene: TRBV5-8; CDR3nt: TGTGCCAGCAGCCCAAGAGGAGCTAACTATGGCTACACCTTC; CDR3aa: CASSPRGANYGYTF
abundance: .; j_gene: TRBJ2-6; d_gene: TRBD1; v_gene: TRBV5-5; CDR3nt: TGTGCCAGCAGCTTGGGACAGGGGTCTGGGGCCAACGTCCTGACTTTC; CDR3aa: CASSLGQGSGANVLTF
abundance: .; j_gene: TRBJ1-1; d_gene: TRBD1; v_gene: TRBV7-8; CDR3nt: TGTGCCAGCAGCTCAACAGGGGGCGCAGACACTGAAGCTTTCTTT; CDR3aa: CASSSTGGADTEAFF
abundance: once; j_gene: TRBJ2-1; d_gene: .; v_gene: TRBV7-9; CDR3nt: TGTGCCAGCAGTCCACAGGGATCAGGGTACAATGAGCAGTTCTTC; CDR3aa: CASSPQGSGYNEQFF
abundance: few; j_gene: TRBJ2-2; d_gene: .; v_gene: TRBV5-6; CDR3nt: TGTGCCAGCAGGCCCCTCTCCGGTGGAACCGGGGAGCTGTTTTTT; CDR3aa: CASRPLSGGTGELFF
abundance: .; j_gene: TRBJ2-1; d_gene: .; v_gene: TRBV12-3/TRBV12-4; CDR3nt: TGTGCCAGCAGTTTAGGGCGCAATGAGCAGTTCTTC; CDR3aa: CASSLGRNEQFF
abundance: .; j_gene: TRBJ2-7; d_gene: .; v_gene: TRBV7-2; CDR3nt: TGTGCCAGCAGCTACGGGGCAGGAGACGAGCAGTACTTC; CDR3aa: CASSYGAGDEQYF
abundance: .; j_gene: TRBJ2-5; d_gene: TRBD1; v_gene: TRBV19; CDR3nt: TGTGCCAGTAGTATCGACAGGGAGTCGGAGACCCAGTACTTC; CDR3aa: CASSIDRESETQYF
abundance: few; j_gene: TRBJ2-5; d_gene: TRBD1; v_gene: TRBV11-2; CDR3nt: TGTGCCAGCAGCTTAAGGCTACAGGGGTACCAAGAGACCCAGTACTTC; CDR3aa: CASSLRLQGYQETQYF
abundance: .; j_gene: TRBJ2-3; d_gene: TRBD2; v_gene: TRBV12-5; CDR3nt: TGTGCTAGTGGTTTGAGTACGGGTCGGGGGGGAAGCACAGATACGCAGTATTTT; CDR3aa: CASGLSTGRGGSTDTQYF
abundance: .; j_gene: TRBJ2-3; d_gene: TRBD2; v_gene: TRBV5-4; CDR3nt: TGTGCCAGCAGCTTGGGACTAGCGGGGGGATCTACAGATACGCAGTATTTT; CDR3aa: CASSLGLAGGSTDTQYF
abundance: once; j_gene: TRBJ2-6; d_gene: .; v_gene: TRBV7-2; CDR3nt: TGTGCCAGCAGCCGACAGGGGGCCAACGTCCTGACTTTC; CDR3aa: CASSRQGANVLTF
abundance: .; j_gene: TRBJ1-2; d_gene: .; v_gene: TRBV29-1; CDR3nt: TGCAGCGTTGAAGGGTACGGGGGCGCCAGCGACTATGGCTACACCTTC; CDR3aa: CSVEGYGGASDYGYTF
abundance: .; j_gene: TRBJ1-5; d_gene: .; v_gene: TRBV28; CDR3nt: TGTGCCAGCAGTTACACACTGGGGGACAATCAGCCCCAGCATTTT; CDR3aa: CASSYTLGDNQPQHF
abundance: .; j_gene: TRBJ2-3; d_gene: TRBD2; v_gene: TRBV18; CDR3nt: TGTGCCAGCTCACCCCTAGCGGGAGGGAGCACAGATACGCAGTATTTT; CDR3aa: CASSPLAGGSTDTQYF
abundance: .; j_gene: TRBJ1-6; d_gene: .; v_gene: TRBV7-8; CDR3nt: TGTGCCAGCAGCACTGCAGGAAAGAGTTATAATTCACCCCTCCACTTT; CDR3aa: CASSTAGKSYNSPLHF
abundance: .; j_gene: TRBJ2-2; d_gene: .; v_gene: TRBV11-1; CDR3nt: TGTGCCAGCAGTCCCGGGACCACCGGGGAGCTGTTTTTT; CDR3aa: CASSPGTTGELFF
abundance: .; j_gene: TRBJ1-5; d_gene: .; v_gene: TRBV19; CDR3nt: TGTGCCAGTAGTATTTTGGGTGGACAGTATAGCAATCAGCCCCAGCATTTT; CDR3aa: CASSILGGQYSNQPQHF
abundance: .; j_gene: TRBJ1-1; d_gene: .; v_gene: TRBV18; CDR3nt: TGTGCCAGCTCACCAAACGACGGGAACACTGAAGCTTTCTTT; CDR3aa: CASSPNDGNTEAFF
abundance: .; j_gene: TRBJ1-2; d_gene: TRBD1; v_gene: TRBV5-1; CDR3nt: TGCGCCAGCAGCTTTAAAACAGGGGGCCCTATCTATGGCTACACCTTC; CDR3aa: CASSFKTGGPIYGYTF
abundance: medium-sized; j_gene: TRBJ1-1; d_gene: .; v_gene: TRBV27; CDR3nt: TGTGCCAGCAGATCAGGACAGCTTTACACTGAAGCTTTCTTT; CDR3aa: CASRSGQLYTEAFF
abundance: .; j_gene: TRBJ2-1; d_gene: .; v_gene: TRBV7-2; CDR3nt: TGTGCCAGCAGCTCGGGACTTCTCGGATACAATGAGCAGTTCTTC; CDR3aa: CASSSGLLGYNEQFF
abundance: .; j_gene: TRBJ1-1; d_gene: .; v_gene: TRBV11-2; CDR3nt: TGTGCCAGCACCCCCGCACATGGGGACACTGAAGCTTTCTTT; CDR3aa: CASTPAHGDTEAFF
abundance: .; j_gene: TRBJ2-3; d_gene: .; v_gene: TRBV11-3; CDR3nt: TGTGCCAGCAGCGACCCTCAGGAGGGAGGTTTAATAGATACGCAGTATTTT; CDR3aa: CASSDPQEGGLIDTQYF
abundance: once; j_gene: TRBJ2-7; d_gene: TRBD1; v_gene: TRBV7-8; CDR3nt: TGTGCCAGCAGCCATACAGGGGGCGCCATCTACGAGCAGTACTTC; CDR3aa: CASSHTGGAIYEQYF
abundance: .; j_gene: TRBJ1-2; d_gene: TRBD1; v_gene: TRBV28; CDR3nt: TGTGCCAGCAGTTCATTCAATGCCCCACCCGACAGGGGAGGCTATGGCTACACCTTC; CDR3aa: CASSSFNAPPDRGGYGYTF
abundance: medium-sized; j_gene: TRBJ1-1; d_gene: .; v_gene: TRBV27; CDR3nt: TGTGCCAGCAGTTTTGTGGCAGGCACTGAAGCTTTCTTT; CDR3aa: CASSFVAGTEAFF
abundance: once; j_gene: TRBJ2-7; d_gene: TRBD1; v_gene: TRBV9; CDR3nt: TGTGCCAGCAGCGGATCGGACAGGACCTACTACGAGCAGTACTTC; CDR3aa: CASSGSDRTYYEQYF